The rows below give T cell receptor beta chains drawn from one sample of a study of T cells after yellow fever vaccination. From the 5' RACE reads, TCRdb called clonotypes with MiXCR, one entry per CDR3 protein. The sample contains approximately 110,000 distinct CDR3 sequences, approximately 7% of which appear only once. This sample comprised CD4+ T cells sorted from PBMCs, obtained more than 8 days after the first yellow fever vaccination. Receptor source: a man between 18 and 35 years old who received the YFV17D yellow fever vaccine. The CDR3 runs from the conserved cysteine through the conserved F or W. A D gene is named only where the DNA matches it firmly.

TRBJ1-1 | TRBV7-9 | . | 14 | CASSFSQSNTEAFF
TRBJ2-7 | TRBV7-2 | TRBD2 | 14 | CASSNSGGTYEQYF
TRBJ2-1 | TRBV7-2 | . | 15 | CASSLGGNRVNEQFF
TRBJ2-1 | TRBV20-1 | . | 10 | CSARDNEQFF
TRBJ2-3 | TRBV5-6 | TRBD1 | 15 | CASSPGTGNLNTQYF
TRBJ2-3 | TRBV5-1 | TRBD1 | 15 | CASSGGQGAGDTQYF
TRBJ2-2 | TRBV4-2 | . | 15 | CASSQATTNTGELFF
TRBJ2-3 | TRBV7-2 | . | 13 | CASSLQREDTQYF
TRBJ1-2 | TRBV20-1 | TRBD1 | 18 | CSARDLRMRTGLNYGYTF
TRBJ2-5 | TRBV5-1 | . | 16 | CASSLAPGVSAETQYF
TRBJ1-6 | TRBV7-8 | . | 13 | CASSSPGSGALHF
TRBJ1-1 | TRBV18 | TRBD1 | 17 | CASSPETGGGFTTEAFF
TRBJ2-3 | TRBV7-2 | . | 16 | CASSSFGGGGQDTQYF
TRBJ2-5 | TRBV5-1 | . | 15 | CASSLQGHLRETQYF
TRBJ1-2 | TRBV5-5 | . | 12 | CASSLRSYGYTF
TRBJ2-1 | TRBV7-2 | TRBD2 | 15 | CASRGSSGSYNEQFF
TRBJ2-3 | TRBV5-1 | TRBD2 | 14 | CASSLGLGGDTQYF
TRBJ2-2 | TRBV28 | TRBD1 | 16 | CASRDSGTGGYGELFF
TRBJ1-4 | TRBV18 | . | 15 | CASSPPQGRNEKLFF
TRBJ2-1 | TRBV15 | . | 12 | CATSSYGDEQFF
TRBJ1-5 | TRBV29-1 | . | 13 | CSVGGAGNQPQHF
TRBJ2-3 | TRBV9 | . | 14 | CASNVAFPSDTQYF
TRBJ1-1 | TRBV28 | . | 14 | CASSLRTMNTEAFF
TRBJ1-1 | TRBV5-1 | TRBD1 | 14 | CASSFTGDGTEAFF
TRBJ2-5 | TRBV12-3/TRBV12-4 | . | 14 | CASSFSEYEETQYF
TRBJ1-1 | TRBV5-1 | TRBD1 | 14 | CASSLRDRDTEAFF
TRBJ2-1 | TRBV4-2 | TRBD2 | 17 | CASSQEGAAAGDNEQFF
TRBJ2-1 | TRBV11-3 | . | 15 | CASSLTAGAYNEQFF
TRBJ2-5 | TRBV5-1 | TRBD2 | 16 | CASSLGVAGGQETQYF
TRBJ1-5 | TRBV12-3/TRBV12-4 | . | 13 | CASRDTGNQPQHF
TRBJ2-3 | TRBV4-3 | . | 13 | CASSQDFGDTQYF
TRBJ2-2 | TRBV7-3 | . | 14 | CASSPTGLTGELFF
TRBJ2-3 | TRBV5-4 | . | 16 | CASSPLRGRNTDTQYF
TRBJ1-5 | TRBV7-2 | . | 15 | CASSLPGHNNQPQHF
TRBJ2-1 | TRBV5-1 | . | 15 | CASSLDSNSYNEQFF
TRBJ2-5 | TRBV12-3/TRBV12-4 | . | 13 | CASSLAGVETQYF
TRBJ1-5 | TRBV6-1 | . | 14 | CASSVKQGFQPQHF
TRBJ2-2 | TRBV5-1 | TRBD2 | 18 | CASSLRTSGGPNTGELFF
TRBJ2-1 | TRBV7-2 | TRBD2 | 17 | CASSPRLTSGGNNEQFF
TRBJ2-3 | TRBV4-3 | TRBD2 | 15 | CASGRLAESTDTQYF
TRBJ2-3 | TRBV29-1 | TRBD2 | 15 | CSVDPRPGGGDTQYF